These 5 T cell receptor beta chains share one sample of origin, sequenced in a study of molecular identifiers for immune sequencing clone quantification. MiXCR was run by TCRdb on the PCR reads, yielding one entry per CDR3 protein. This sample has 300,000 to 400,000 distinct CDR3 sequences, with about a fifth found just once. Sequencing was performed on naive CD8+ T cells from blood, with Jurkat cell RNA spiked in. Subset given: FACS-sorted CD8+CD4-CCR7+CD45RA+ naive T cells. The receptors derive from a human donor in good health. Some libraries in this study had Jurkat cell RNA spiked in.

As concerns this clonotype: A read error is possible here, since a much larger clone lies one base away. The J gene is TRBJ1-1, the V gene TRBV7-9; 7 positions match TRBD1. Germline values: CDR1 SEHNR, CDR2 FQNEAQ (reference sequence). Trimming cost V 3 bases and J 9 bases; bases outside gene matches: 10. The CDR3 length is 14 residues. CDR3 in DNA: TGTGCCAGCAGCTTGAGGCAGGGGGTAACCCAAGCTTTCTTT. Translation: CASSLRQGVTQAFF. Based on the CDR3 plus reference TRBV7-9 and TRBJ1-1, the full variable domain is DTGVSQNPRHKITKRGQNVTFRCDPISEHNRLYWYRQTLGQGPEFLTYFQNEAQLEKSRLLSDRFSAERPKGSFSTLEIQRTEQGDSAMYLCASSLRQGVTQAFFGQGTRLTVV.

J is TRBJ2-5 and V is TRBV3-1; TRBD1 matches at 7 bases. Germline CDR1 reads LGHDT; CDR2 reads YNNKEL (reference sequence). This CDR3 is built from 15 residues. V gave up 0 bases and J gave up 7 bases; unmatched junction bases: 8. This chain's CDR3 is CASSQEGGRAGTQYF. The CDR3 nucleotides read TGTGCCAGCAGCCAAGAAGGGGGCAGGGCGGGGACCCAGTACTTC.

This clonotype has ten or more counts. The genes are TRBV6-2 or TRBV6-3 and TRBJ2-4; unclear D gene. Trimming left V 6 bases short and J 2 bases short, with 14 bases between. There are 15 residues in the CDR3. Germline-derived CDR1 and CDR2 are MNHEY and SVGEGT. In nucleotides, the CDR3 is TGTGCCAGCAGCCCCCTCGGTCCTCCCAAAAACATTCAGTACTTC. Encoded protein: CASSPLGPPKNIQYF.

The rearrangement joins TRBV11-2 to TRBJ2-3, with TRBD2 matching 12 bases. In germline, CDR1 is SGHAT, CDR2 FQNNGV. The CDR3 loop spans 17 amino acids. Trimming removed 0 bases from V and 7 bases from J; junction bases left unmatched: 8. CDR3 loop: CASSLDPLAGGPNTQYF. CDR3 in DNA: TGTGCCAGCAGCTTAGATCCCCTAGCGGGGGGGCCAAATACGCAGTATTTT.

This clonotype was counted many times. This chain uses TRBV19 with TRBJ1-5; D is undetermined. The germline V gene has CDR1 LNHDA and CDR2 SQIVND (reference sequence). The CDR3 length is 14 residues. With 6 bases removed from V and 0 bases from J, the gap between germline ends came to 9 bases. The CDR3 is CASSPYSSNQPQHF. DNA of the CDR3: TGTGCCAGTAGCCCATACTCTAGCAATCAGCCCCAGCATTTT.